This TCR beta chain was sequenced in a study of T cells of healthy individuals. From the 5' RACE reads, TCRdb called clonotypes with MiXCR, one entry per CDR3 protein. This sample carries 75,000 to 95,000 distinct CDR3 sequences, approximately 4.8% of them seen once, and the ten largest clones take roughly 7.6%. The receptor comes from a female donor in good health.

In DNA form, the CDR3 reads TGTGCCACCAGCCGGGCAGGGGGCCGGGACTATGGCTACACCTTC. Encoded protein: CATSRAGGRDYGYTF. This chain connects TRBV15 to TRBJ1-2, with 8 bases identical to TRBD1. V gave up 5 bases and J gave up 3 bases; unmatched junction bases: 8. Germline CDR1 LNHNV, CDR2 YYDKDF (reference sequence). The CDR3 length is 15 residues.